This TCR beta chain was captured by sequencing in a study of OX40 agonist ivuxolimab in advanced cancers. Notes on the research overall: The costimulatory receptor OX40 (CD134) was targeted by ivuxolimab, a fully human IgG2 agonistic monoclonal antibody. Partial responses were achieved by three dose-escalation patients, of whom one had hepatocellular carcinoma and two had cutaneous melanoma. Intravenous ivuxolimab was administered to patients every 2 weeks at six dose levels: 0.01, 0.1, 0.3, 1.5, 3 and 10 mg/kg. Among the approximately 50 dose-escalation patients, 19 had hepatocellular carcinoma, roughly 15 melanoma, 9 renal cell carcinoma and 9 head and neck cancer. Peripheral TCRbeta sequencing was intended to test whether TCR sequence diversity was altered and clonal T-cell expansion was caused by ivuxolimab. Patients were allowed to have had prior anti-PD-1, anti-PD-L1 or anti-CTLA-4 therapy, and roughly two fifths of the dose-escalation patients had been treated with checkpoint inhibitors. The paper describes the monotherapy dose-escalation part (N of about 47 patients) of the phase I trial of ivuxolimab. In the dose-escalation cohort, approximately 83% of patients were male, and the mean age was 60 years with a range of roughly 23 to 90. What the study reported, not specific to this receptor: After ivuxolimab, CD8+ T cells had more expanded clones than CD4+ T cells on average. The antigen specificity of the clonally expanded peripheral T cells was not determined. Clonal expansion of both CD4+ and CD8+ blood T cells was observed from baseline to week 6 at doses 0.1 to 3.0 mg/kg. Low levels of normalized T-cell clonal expansion were also seen in some nonresponding patients. In the 0.1-3.0 mg/kg groups, partial responders were among the patients with the lowest normalized peripheral clonal expansion, particularly in CD8+ T cells.

As encoded in the germline V gene, CDR1 is SNHLY while CDR2 is FYNNEI. V loses 2 bases of germline sequence and J loses 11 bases, and the interval between the two ends is 12 bases. The CDR3 goes from the cysteine to the phenylalanine over 12 residues. CDR3 DNA is the only sequence kept; it has 36 bases, read in frame from the first base. Patients with autoimmune disease history or receiving systemic immunosuppression were excluded from the trial. In every dose cohort, peripheral blood was drawn for TCR sequencing at baseline, cycle 4 day 1, and cycle 7 day 1. Samples came from an open-label, multicenter, first-in-human phase I dose-escalation trial of ivuxolimab. Adults with locally advanced or metastatic melanoma, renal cell, hepatocellular, or head and neck squamous cell carcinoma were enrolled in the trial. Before TCR sequencing, CD4+ T cells and CD8+ T cells from peripheral blood were sorted into separate populations.

About this clone itself: What antigen it recognizes has not been identified. The record has no base qualities; no much larger clone is one base away.

To sequence the TCRbeta CDR3 region, genomic DNA was isolated from the sorted cells. The immunoSEQ Assay was used for sequencing of TCRbeta CDR3 regions. This is the immuneACCESS table as TCRdb keeps it, with only in-frame sequences that have V and J called. A part of the clones is gone; compared with another copy, unresolved V genes explain less than half, and the rest is unexplained. This sample comprises around 74,000 clones, 65% to 90% of them detected only once. The ten top clones hold roughly 0.71% of the sample. The receptor's source is an adult with an advanced solid tumor such as melanoma, head and neck, liver or kidney cancer. The sample was CD4+ or CD8+ T cells sorted from blood, taken in a trial of the OX40 agonist ivuxolimab. The receptor chain draws on TRBV2 and TRBJ1-1; too little of a D gene remains to name it. The base sequence is TGTGCCAGCAGTGAACAAGAAGGGTATGCTTTCTTT. Translation gives CASSEQEGYAFF. Extended through the reference TRBV2 and TRBJ1-1 proteins, this CDR3 yields the full variable domain: EPEVTQTPSHQVTQMGQEVILRCVPISNHLYFYWYRQILGQKVEFLVSFYNNEISEKSEIFDDQFSVERPDGSNFTLKIRSTKLEDSAMYFCASSEQEGYAFFGQGTRLTVV.